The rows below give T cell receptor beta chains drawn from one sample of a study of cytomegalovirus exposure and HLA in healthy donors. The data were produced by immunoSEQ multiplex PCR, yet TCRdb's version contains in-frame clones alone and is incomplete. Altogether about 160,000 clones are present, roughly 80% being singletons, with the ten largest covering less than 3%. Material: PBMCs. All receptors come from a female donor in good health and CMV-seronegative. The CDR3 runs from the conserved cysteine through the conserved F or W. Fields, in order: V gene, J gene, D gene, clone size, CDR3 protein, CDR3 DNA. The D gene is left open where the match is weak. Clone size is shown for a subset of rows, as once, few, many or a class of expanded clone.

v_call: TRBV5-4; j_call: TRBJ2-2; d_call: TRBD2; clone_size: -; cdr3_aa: CASSNQAGGRTGELFF; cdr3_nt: TGTGCCAGCAGCAATCAAGCGGGAGGGAGGACCGGGGAGCTGTTTTTT
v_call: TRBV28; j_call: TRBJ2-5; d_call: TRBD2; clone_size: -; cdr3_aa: CASTPWVAGGGETQYF; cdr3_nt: TGTGCCAGCACCCCGTGGGTAGCGGGAGGAGGAGAGACCCAGTACTTC
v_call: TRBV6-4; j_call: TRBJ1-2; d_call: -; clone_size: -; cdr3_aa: CATWRDGAFGGYTF; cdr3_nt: TGTGCCACATGGAGGGACGGTGCTTTTGGCGGCTACACCTTC
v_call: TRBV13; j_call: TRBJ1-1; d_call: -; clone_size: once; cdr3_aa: CASSLQEDTNTEAFF; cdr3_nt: TGTGCCAGCAGCTTACAGGAAGATACGAACACTGAAGCTTTCTTT
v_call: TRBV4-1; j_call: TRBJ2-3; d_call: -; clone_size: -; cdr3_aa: CASSQDEGPDTQYF; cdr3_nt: TGCGCCAGCAGCCAAGATGAGGGCCCAGATACGCAGTATTTT
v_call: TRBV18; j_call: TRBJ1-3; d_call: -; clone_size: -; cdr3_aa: CASSPPFPLNTIYF; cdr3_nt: TGTGCCAGCTCACCACCGTTCCCTTTAAACACCATATATTTT
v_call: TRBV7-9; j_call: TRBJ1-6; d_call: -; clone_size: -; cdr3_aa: CASSLGNSNNSPLHF; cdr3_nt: TGTGCCAGCAGCTTAGGCAACAGTAATAATTCACCCCTCCACTTT
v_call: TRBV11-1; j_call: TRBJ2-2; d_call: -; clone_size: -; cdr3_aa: CASEGQRNTGELFF; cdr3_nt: TGTGCCAGCGAAGGACAGCGGAACACCGGGGAGCTGTTTTTT
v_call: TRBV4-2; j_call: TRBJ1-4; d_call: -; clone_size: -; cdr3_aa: CASSQDLQAHNEKLFF; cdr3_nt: TGTGCCAGCAGCCAAGATTTACAGGCCCATAATGAAAAACTGTTTTTT
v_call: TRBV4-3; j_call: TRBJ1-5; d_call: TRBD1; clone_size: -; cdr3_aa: CASSQDLDRKLLPQHF; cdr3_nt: TGCGCCAGCAGCCAAGACCTGGACAGGAAACTTCTACCCCAGCATTTT
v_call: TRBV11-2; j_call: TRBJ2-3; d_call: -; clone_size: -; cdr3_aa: CASSFRLTDTQYF; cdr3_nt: TGTGCCAGCAGCTTCAGACTCACAGATACGCAGTATTTT
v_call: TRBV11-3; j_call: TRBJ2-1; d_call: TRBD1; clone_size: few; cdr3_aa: CASSLDRDRWYEQFF; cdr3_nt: TGTGCCAGCAGCTTAGATCGGGACAGATGGTATGAGCAGTTCTTC
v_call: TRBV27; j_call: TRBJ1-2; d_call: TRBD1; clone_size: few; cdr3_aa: CASSTTGDGYTF; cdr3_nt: TGTGCCAGCAGTACAACAGGGGATGGCTACACCTTC
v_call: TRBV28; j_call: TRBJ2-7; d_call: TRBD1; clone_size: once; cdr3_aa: CASSSPAGTDYEQYF; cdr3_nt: TGTGCCAGCAGTTCCCCAGCCGGGACAGACTACGAGCAGTACTTC
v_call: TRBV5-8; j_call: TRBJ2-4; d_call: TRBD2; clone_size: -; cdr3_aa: CASSLPRLAFPQGQYF; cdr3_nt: TGTGCCAGCAGCTTGCCCCGACTAGCCTTCCCCCAGGGACAGTACTTC
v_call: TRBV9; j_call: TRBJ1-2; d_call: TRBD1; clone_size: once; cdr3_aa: CASSVPGQNYGYTF; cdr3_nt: TGTGCCAGCAGCGTCCCGGGACAGAACTATGGCTACACCTTC
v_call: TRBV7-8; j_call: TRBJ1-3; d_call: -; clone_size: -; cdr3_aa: CASSPLSLAVSSSGNTIYF; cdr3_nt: TGTGCCAGCAGCCCGTTGTCCCTGGCCGTCTCTTCCTCTGGAAACACCATATATTTT
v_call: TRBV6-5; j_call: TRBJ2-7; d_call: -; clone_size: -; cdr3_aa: CASGRGEQYF; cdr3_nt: TGTGCCAGCGGAAGGGGCGAGCAGTACTTC
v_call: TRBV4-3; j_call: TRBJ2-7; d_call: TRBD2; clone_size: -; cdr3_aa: CASSAGLAVNYEQYF; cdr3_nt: TGCGCCAGCTCTGCGGGGCTAGCGGTGAACTACGAGCAGTACTTC
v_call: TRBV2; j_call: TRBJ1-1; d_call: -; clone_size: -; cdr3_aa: CASYSLLNTEAFF; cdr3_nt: TGTGCCAGCTACAGTCTCTTGAACACTGAAGCTTTCTTT
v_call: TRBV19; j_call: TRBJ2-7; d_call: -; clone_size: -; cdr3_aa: CASSTSEGWGNEQYF; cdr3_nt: TGTGCCAGTAGTACCTCGGAGGGCTGGGGCAACGAGCAGTACTTC
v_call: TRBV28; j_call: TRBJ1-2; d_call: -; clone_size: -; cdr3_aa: CASSSEAVPWGYTF; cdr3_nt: TGTGCCAGCAGTTCCGAGGCGGTCCCTTGGGGCTACACCTTC
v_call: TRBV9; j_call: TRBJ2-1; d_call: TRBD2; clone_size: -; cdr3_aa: CASSSGLAGDNEQFF; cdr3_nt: TGTGCCAGCAGCTCCGGTCTAGCGGGAGATAATGAGCAGTTCTTC
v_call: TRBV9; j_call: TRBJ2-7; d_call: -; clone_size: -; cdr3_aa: CASSGDSNYEQYF; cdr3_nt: TGTGCCAGCAGCGGAGACAGTAATTACGAGCAGTACTTC
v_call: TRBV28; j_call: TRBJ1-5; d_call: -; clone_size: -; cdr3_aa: CASSFRGNNQPQHF; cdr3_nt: TGTGCCAGCAGTTTTCGGGGGAACAATCAGCCCCAGCATTTT
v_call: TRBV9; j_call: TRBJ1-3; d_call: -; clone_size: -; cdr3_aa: CASSVAGSTRPGNTIYF; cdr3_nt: TGTGCCAGCAGCGTAGCTGGGTCCACCAGGCCTGGAAACACCATATATTTT
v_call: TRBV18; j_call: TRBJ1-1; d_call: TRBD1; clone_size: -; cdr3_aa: CASEGQGVTEAFF; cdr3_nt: TGTGCCAGCGAGGGACAGGGCGTCACTGAAGCTTTCTTT
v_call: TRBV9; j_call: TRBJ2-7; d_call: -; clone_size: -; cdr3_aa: CASSVGGDAGVYEQYF; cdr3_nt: TGTGCCAGCAGCGTCGGAGGGGACGCCGGTGTGTATGAGCAGTACTTC
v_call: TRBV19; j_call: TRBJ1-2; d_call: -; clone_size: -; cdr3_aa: CAAGPDGYTF; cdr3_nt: TGTGCTGCGGGCCCGGATGGCTACACCTTC
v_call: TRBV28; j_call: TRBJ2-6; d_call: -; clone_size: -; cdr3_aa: CASNAGANVLTF; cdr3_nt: TGTGCCAGTAATGCTGGGGCCAACGTCCTGACTTTC
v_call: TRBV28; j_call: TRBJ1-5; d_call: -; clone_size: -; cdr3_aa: CASSLNRNQPQHF; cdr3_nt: TGTGCCAGCAGTCTTAACAGGAATCAGCCCCAGCATTTT
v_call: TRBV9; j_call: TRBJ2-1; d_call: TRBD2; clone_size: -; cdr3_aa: CASSMTGTRGANEQFF; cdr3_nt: TGTGCCAGCAGCATGACCGGGACTAGGGGGGCAAATGAGCAGTTCTTC
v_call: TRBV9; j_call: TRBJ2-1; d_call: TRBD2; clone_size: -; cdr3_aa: CASSVEGSGGQNNEQFF; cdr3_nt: TGTGCCAGCAGCGTAGAGGGAAGCGGGGGGCAGAACAATGAGCAGTTCTTC
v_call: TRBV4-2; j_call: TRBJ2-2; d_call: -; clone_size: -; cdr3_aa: CASSQDPRVDTGELFF; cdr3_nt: TGTGCCAGCAGCCAAGATCCCAGGGTGGACACCGGGGAGCTGTTTTTT
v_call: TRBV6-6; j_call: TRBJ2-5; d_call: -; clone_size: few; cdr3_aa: CASSYETGEETQYF; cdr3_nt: TGTGCCAGCAGTTACGAAACGGGAGAAGAGACCCAGTACTTC
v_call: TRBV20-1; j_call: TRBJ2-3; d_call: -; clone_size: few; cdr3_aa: CSARADTQYF; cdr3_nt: TGCAGCGCCCGGGCAGATACGCAGTATTTT
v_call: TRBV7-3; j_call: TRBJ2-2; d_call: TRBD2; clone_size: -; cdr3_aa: CASSLKFRASGREESGELFF; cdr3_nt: TGTGCCAGCAGCTTAAAGTTTCGCGCTAGCGGGAGGGAAGAGAGCGGGGAGCTGTTTTTT
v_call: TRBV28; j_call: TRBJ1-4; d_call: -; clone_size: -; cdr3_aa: CASSLDGERFF; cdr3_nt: TGTGCCAGCAGCCTCGACGGAGAAAGATTTTTT
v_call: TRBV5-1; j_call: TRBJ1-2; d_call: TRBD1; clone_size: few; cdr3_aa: CASSSPRQGFGYTF; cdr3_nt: TGCGCCAGCTCCTCCCCCCGACAGGGCTTTGGCTACACCTTC
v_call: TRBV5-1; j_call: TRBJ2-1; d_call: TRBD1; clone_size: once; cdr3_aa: CASSLTPRPGTGASDEQFF; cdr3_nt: TGCGCCAGCAGCTTGACTCCTAGGCCAGGGACAGGGGCTAGTGATGAGCAGTTCTTC
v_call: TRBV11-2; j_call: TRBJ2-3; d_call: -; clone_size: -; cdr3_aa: CASSPGADTQYF; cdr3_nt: TGTGCCAGCAGCCCCGGGGCAGATACGCAGTATTTT
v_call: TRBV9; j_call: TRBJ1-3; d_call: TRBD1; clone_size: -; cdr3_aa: CASSPGQGPSEAGNTIYF; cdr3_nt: TGTGCCAGCAGCCCGGGACAGGGGCCCTCTGAGGCGGGAAACACCATATATTTT
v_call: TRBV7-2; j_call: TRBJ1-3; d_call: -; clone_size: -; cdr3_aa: CASSSSTGGNTIYF; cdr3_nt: TGTGCCAGCAGCTCATCCACAGGTGGAAACACCATATATTTT
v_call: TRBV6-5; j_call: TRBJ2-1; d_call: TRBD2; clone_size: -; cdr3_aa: CASRTSGYNEQFF; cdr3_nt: TGTGCCAGCCGGACTAGCGGATACAATGAGCAGTTCTTC
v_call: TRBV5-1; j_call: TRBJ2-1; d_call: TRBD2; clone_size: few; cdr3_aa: CASSLGGSEDEQFF; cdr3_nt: TGCGCCAGCAGCCTAGGCGGGAGTGAGGATGAGCAGTTCTTC
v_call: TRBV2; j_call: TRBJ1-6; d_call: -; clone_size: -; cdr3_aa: CASSRQAAYNSPLHF; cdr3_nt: TGTGCCAGCAGCCGACAGGCCGCCTATAATTCACCCCTCCACTTT
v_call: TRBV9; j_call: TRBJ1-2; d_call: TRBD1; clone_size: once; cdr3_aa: CASSVAGTAYGYTF; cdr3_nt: TGTGCCAGCAGCGTAGCCGGGACAGCCTATGGCTACACCTTC
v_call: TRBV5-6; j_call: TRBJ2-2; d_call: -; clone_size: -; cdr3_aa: CASSWTSGELFF; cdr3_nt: TGTGCCAGCAGCTGGACATCCGGGGAGCTGTTTTTT
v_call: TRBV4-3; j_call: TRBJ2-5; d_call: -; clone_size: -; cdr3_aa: CASSQDPGTQETQYF; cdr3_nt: TGCGCCAGCAGCCAAGATCCCGGGACACAAGAGACCCAGTACTTC
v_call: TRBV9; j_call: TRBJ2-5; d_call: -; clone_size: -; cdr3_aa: CASSGGEETQYF; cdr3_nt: TGTGCCAGCAGCGGGGGAGAAGAGACCCAGTACTTC
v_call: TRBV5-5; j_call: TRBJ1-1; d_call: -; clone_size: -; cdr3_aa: CASSSEPGGEAFF; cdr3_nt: TGTGCCAGCAGCAGTGAACCCGGGGGTGAAGCTTTCTTT